These T cell receptor beta chains were read from a single sample in a study of cytomegalovirus exposure and HLA in healthy donors. Assay: immunoSEQ multiplex PCR; the TCRdb copy retains only in-frame clones and omits some. The data contain about 160,000 clones, approximately 87% of them seen just once; the ten biggest clones take up roughly 5.7%. The specimen was PBMCs. These receptors were obtained from a young woman in good health and CMV-seronegative. The CDR3 runs from the conserved cysteine through the conserved F or W. A D gene is named only where the DNA matches it firmly. The size entry is marked missing in some rows and otherwise reads once, few, many or a size class.

DNA	CDR3	size	D	V	J
TGTGCCAGCAGCTTGAGCGGCCACGCCACAGATACGCAGTATTTT	CASSLSGHATDTQYF	NA	NA	TRBV11-2	TRBJ2-3
TGTGCCAGCAGTGAAGGGGAGGGCGGGCAGCCCCAGCATTTT	CASSEGEGGQPQHF	NA	NA	TRBV6-1	TRBJ1-5
TGTGCCAGCGGGACCTTGACTGGGGCCAACGTCCTGACTTTC	CASGTLTGANVLTF	NA	NA	TRBV28	TRBJ2-6
TGTGCCATCAATTCAGAGTTCAATCAGCCCCAGCATTTT	CAINSEFNQPQHF	NA	NA	TRBV10-3	TRBJ1-5
TGTGCCAGCAGCGTGGGACTAGCGGGGGGGCGAGGGGGCACAGATACGCAGTATTTT	CASSVGLAGGRGGTDTQYF	NA	TRBD2	TRBV7-2	TRBJ2-3
TGTGCCAGTAGTATCCGGCAGGGAGGGGGCGTTGAAAAACTGTTTTTT	CASSIRQGGGVEKLFF	NA	TRBD1	TRBV19	TRBJ1-4
TGTGCCAGCAGCTTAGGCGGGAGTAATTACGAGCAGTACTTC	CASSLGGSNYEQYF	NA	TRBD2	TRBV11-3	TRBJ2-7
TGCAGCGTTGAAGATCTTAGGGACAGGGTAACCGTGGGCTACGAGCAGTACTTC	CSVEDLRDRVTVGYEQYF	NA	TRBD1	TRBV29-1	TRBJ2-7
TGTGCCAGTAGAACGACAGGGGGAAGAGGCGAGCAGTACTTC	CASRTTGGRGEQYF	NA	TRBD1	TRBV19	TRBJ2-7
TGTGCCAGCAGCTTACGTAGGACATCCAATGAGCAGTTCTTC	CASSLRRTSNEQFF	NA	NA	TRBV7-3	TRBJ2-1
TGTGCCAGCAGCTTTCTGCCGGGGGCCTCATCAGGAAACACCATATATTTT	CASSFLPGASSGNTIYF	NA	NA	TRBV5-6	TRBJ1-3
TGTGCCTGGAGTCGCGGCGGGAGTTCCAATGAGCAGTTCTTC	CAWSRGGSSNEQFF	NA	TRBD2	TRBV30	TRBJ2-1
TGTGCCAGCAGCTTGGTTGGGCAGGGCTTGAGGCCCCAGCATTTT	CASSLVGQGLRPQHF	NA	NA	TRBV5-8	TRBJ1-5
TGTGCCAGCAGTCTCTGGGCGGACCCCCAAGAGACCCAGTACTTC	CASSLWADPQETQYF	few	NA	TRBV6-1	TRBJ2-5
TGTGCCAGCAGCTTACTTTGGGAGCCCGATACGCAGTATTTT	CASSLLWEPDTQYF	NA	NA	TRBV7-9	TRBJ2-3
TGTGCCAGCAGTGACTCTGTGGGCGGGGAGCTGTTTTTT	CASSDSVGGELFF	NA	NA	TRBV6-4	TRBJ2-2
TGTGCCAGCAACCGGGACAGGGTGACCTACGAGCAGTACTTC	CASNRDRVTYEQYF	NA	TRBD1	TRBV6-7	TRBJ2-7
TGTGCCAGCAGCGTAGTGTCCCAGGGGGCGATGAATGAGCAGTTCTTC	CASSVVSQGAMNEQFF	NA	TRBD1	TRBV9	TRBJ2-1
TGTGCCAGCAGTCCCTTCCTTGGGGGGCCCGGGGATGGCTACACCTTC	CASSPFLGGPGDGYTF	NA	NA	TRBV27	TRBJ1-2
TGTGCCACCAACAGGAACTATGGCTACACCTTC	CATNRNYGYTF	NA	NA	TRBV28	TRBJ1-2
TGTGCCACCAGCAACCCGGACAGGGGAGCTGGAAACACCATATATTTT	CATSNPDRGAGNTIYF	NA	TRBD1	TRBV15	TRBJ1-3
TGCAGCGTTGAGTGGGGGGCGCCTCGGGATACGCAGTATTTT	CSVEWGAPRDTQYF	NA	NA	TRBV29-1	TRBJ2-3
TGTGCCAGCAGTGACGGGGGCGGGAGTAACAATGAGCAGTTCTTC	CASSDGGGSNNEQFF	NA	NA	TRBV6-4	TRBJ2-1
TGTGCCAGCAGCGTAGTTCCAGGGGGTAACGAGCAGTACTTC	CASSVVPGGNEQYF	NA	TRBD1	TRBV9	TRBJ2-7
TGCGCCAGCAGCCTGGGGCGAGGGACAGGGGGCTATGAGCAGTACTTC	CASSLGRGTGGYEQYF	NA	TRBD1	TRBV4-3	TRBJ2-7
TGTGCCAGCAGCTTAGTACGGGGACCGAATGAAAAACTGTTTTTT	CASSLVRGPNEKLFF	NA	NA	TRBV7-9	TRBJ1-4
TGCGCCAGCAGCTTGGGTACTAGCGGTAACACAGATACGCAGTATTTT	CASSLGTSGNTDTQYF	NA	TRBD2	TRBV5-1	TRBJ2-3
TGTGCCAGCAGCTTAACGGGGTGGGGGCCAGTTGGCGATGAGCAGTTCTTC	CASSLTGWGPVGDEQFF	NA	NA	TRBV7-3	TRBJ2-1
TGCAGCGCTGGCGGCAGGGTAGGCACTGAAGCTTTCTTT	CSAGGRVGTEAFF	NA	NA	TRBV29-1	TRBJ1-1
TGCGCCAGCAGCCATAGGGACAGCCGCTATGGCTACACCTTC	CASSHRDSRYGYTF	once	TRBD1	TRBV4-3	TRBJ1-2
TGTGCCAGCAGTGAAGGCAGAATACCTAGCAATCAGCCCCAGCATTTT	CASSEGRIPSNQPQHF	once	NA	TRBV6-1	TRBJ1-5
TGTGCCACCTATCCTGGGAGGGGTACCTACAATGAGCAGTTCTTC	CATYPGRGTYNEQFF	NA	TRBD2	TRBV6-6	TRBJ2-1
TGCGCCAGCAGCTTGGTTGCAGGGGGGGCCACTGAAGCTTTCTTT	CASSLVAGGATEAFF	NA	TRBD1	TRBV5-1	TRBJ1-1
TGCGCCAGCAGCCTCCTTCTGGGGCCCCCGTCCGCCTACGAGCAGTACTTC	CASSLLLGPPSAYEQYF	NA	NA	TRBV4-1	TRBJ2-7
TGTGCCACCAGCAGAGGACTAGCGGGCAGCACAGATACGCAGTATTTT	CATSRGLAGSTDTQYF	NA	TRBD2	TRBV15	TRBJ2-3
TGCGCCAGCAGCCTAGCGGGACACTCTTATAGCAATCAGCCCCAGCATTTT	CASSLAGHSYSNQPQHF	once	NA	TRBV23-1	TRBJ1-5
TGTGCCAGTAGTATCTTGAGGGGGCGCGTCGCTGAAGCTTTCTTT	CASSILRGRVAEAFF	NA	TRBD1	TRBV19	TRBJ1-1
TGTGCCAGCAGCTTACAGGAAAATTCACCCCTCCACTTT	CASSLQENSPLHF	NA	NA	TRBV7-9	TRBJ1-6
TGTGCCAGCAGCGCCCACGGGGGGAATGCTGAAAAACTGTTTTTT	CASSAHGGNAEKLFF	NA	NA	TRBV9	TRBJ1-4
TGTGCCAGCAGCCCTAACACCGGGGAGCTGTTTTTT	CASSPNTGELFF	NA	NA	TRBV7-2	TRBJ2-2
TGCAGTGCTAGTCACGGATACGAGCAGTACTTC	CSASHGYEQYF	NA	NA	TRBV20-1	TRBJ2-7
TGCGCCAGCAGCTTGGAGGGCGGGGAGCTGTTTTTT	CASSLEGGELFF	NA	NA	TRBV5-1	TRBJ2-2
TGTGCCAGCAGCTTAGACTACTCCTACAATGAGCAGTTCTTC	CASSLDYSYNEQFF	NA	NA	TRBV7-2	TRBJ2-1
TGCGCCAGCAGCTTGCCCACTAGCGGGAGGGCGCAAGATACGCAGTATTTT	CASSLPTSGRAQDTQYF	NA	TRBD2	TRBV5-1	TRBJ2-3
TGTGCCAGCAGCCCTAACGATGGAGCCCCCTCCTACGAGCAGTACTTC	CASSPNDGAPSYEQYF	NA	NA	TRBV21-1	TRBJ2-7
TGCGCCAGCAGTTTTAGGACAGGGGACCCGAGCACAGATACGCAGTATTTT	CASSFRTGDPSTDTQYF	NA	TRBD1	TRBV4-3	TRBJ2-3
TGTGCCAGCAGTGAATGGCTCGAAGGCACAGATACGCAGTATTTT	CASSEWLEGTDTQYF	NA	NA	TRBV2	TRBJ2-3